This TCR beta chain is from a study of blood T cells in healthy people across ages (dated by TCRdb to the mid-2010s). The study in broad terms: In model experiments, roughly one uniquely barcoded TCR beta cDNA molecule per two T cells was captured by template switching. The study analyzed two additional independent replicas of 1 million unique cDNA reads from the same blood draw for two donors, one aged 18 to 29 and one aged 80 or older. Using deep sequencing normalized with unique cDNA molecular identifiers, the study measured how TCR beta repertoire diversity changes with age. To avoid experimental bias, donors of different ages were spread randomly across the sequencing lanes. Four age groups were formed from the donors: young (average about 17 years), middle-aged (approximately 39), aged (approximately 60) and long-lived (around 82). Here is what the overall study found, with its caveats: The long-lived group showed more naive CD4+ T cells, fewer expanded clones and increased TCR diversity than the aged group, suggesting age selection. Estimates of total diversity from one million sequenced T cells were regarded as lower bounds and underestimates. The percentage of naive T cells measured by flow cytometry correlated strongly with observed TCR beta diversity. Observed TCR beta diversity per million T cells fell roughly linearly with age, and a significant reduction was already apparent by age approximately 40. Because donor CMV infection status was unknown, age-related changes in expanded clonotypes were potentially confounded. Conclusive comparison of naive and antigen-experienced compartments was prevented by the profiling of bulk unsorted PBMCs.

A remark on this clonotype: Its antigen is unknown. Base qualities are not at hand, and no much larger clone is one base apart.

Library generation was performed with 5' RACE. The instrument was an Illumina HiSeq 2500. A second PCR of roughly 7 to 11 cycles was performed with a sample-barcoded 5' primer and a J-beta primer mix. A unique molecular identifier was introduced onto each TCR beta cDNA molecule by a template-switch 5' adaptor carrying 12 random nucleotides. Each sample yielded at least 3 million CDR3-containing paired-end reads. First-strand cDNA synthesis was performed from all RNA using the Mint cDNA synthesis kit, with priming by a TRBC-specific oligonucleotide. Following uracil-DNA glycosylase treatment, all cDNA underwent a first 18-cycle PCR with the universal primers M1SS and BC2_uni_R. The authors' pipeline ran thus. For normalization, 1 million high-quality reads were randomly selected from each sample, with every read carrying a distinct molecular identifier. Reads sharing molecular identifiers were discarded rather than binned into consensus sequences. MiTCR, run with a Q25 quality threshold and the strictest error-elimination algorithm, handled CDR3 identification, clonotype clustering and error correction. A nonparametric unseen species model with Euler transformation was used to estimate a lower bound on total TCR beta diversity. TCRdb reran the public reads through fastp at Q25 and MiXCR, keeping productive beta chains. Each CDR3 protein appears once, grouped with its most common genes and DNA. The V and J calls come from TCRdb's annotation, not from the publication. The sample table records some 800,000 distinct CDR3 sequences; around 43% of these occur just once. 15% to 25% of the sample comes from the top ten.

Donors were approximately 42 systemically healthy Caucasian individuals from Russia aged roughly 6 to 90 years. Roughly 9.5 milliliters of peripheral blood were drawn from each donor into EDTA-treated Vacutainer tubes. Ficoll-Paque density-gradient centrifugation was used to isolate PBMCs, with at least 7 million per sample. Total RNA, at least 5 micrograms per sample, was extracted from PBMCs with Trizol reagent. For every donor, an aliquot of PBMCs went through flow cytometry to measure the percentages of naive CD45RAhigh/CD27high T cells. The sample taken for sequencing was blood. The clonotype was recovered from a man in his sixties in good health.

The sequence in DNA is TGTGCCAGCAGCTCTACGGTCGACAGGGGTCTAGAGACCCAGTACTTC. Its protein product is CASSSTVDRGLETQYF. In this chain, TRBV12-3 or TRBV12-4 is recombined with TRBJ2-5, with 8 junctional bases fitting TRBD1. From cysteine to phenylalanine, the CDR3 is 16 amino acids long. Only the CDR3 region is kept as DNA, spanning 48 bases read in frame from base 1. V is pruned by 6 bases and J by 4 bases, leaving 13 bases of the junction without a gene match.